These 32 T cell receptor beta chains were all obtained from the same sample, sequenced in a study of graft-versus-host responses after intestinal transplantation. Assay: immunoSEQ multiplex PCR; the TCRdb copy retains only in-frame clones and omits some. The data show 14,000 or so clones, over 75% seen once. Graft-derived tissue was subjected to processing to liberate intraepithelial and lamina propria lymphocytes. The input for sequencing was ileum tissue, taken just under 28 days after intestinal transplant. These receptors came from a human patient who received an intestinal transplant, so some T cells may come from the graft donor.

In DNA, the CDR3 is TGTGCCAGCAGCCCGAGGGGGATTGAAGCTTTCTTT. Its protein product is CASSPRGIEAFF. The chain couples TRBV7-9 to TRBJ1-1; tentative D call: TRBD1 (6 bases). In germline, CDR1 is SEHNR, CDR2 FQNEAQ (reference sequence). This CDR3 comprises 12 residues. Trimming pared 5 bases from V and 7 bases from J, leaving 11 bases between.

The V gene is TRBV5-5, the J gene TRBJ1-5; 7 positions match TRBD1. CDR1 is SGHKS, CDR2 YYEKEE, per germline (reference sequence). The ends lost 0 bases at V and 1 base at J; junction bases unmatched: 4. The CDR3 runs 16 residues. The CDR3 region is CASSLVLQGSNQPQHF. For the CDR3, the DNA is TGTGCCAGCAGCTTGGTGTTACAGGGGAGCAATCAGCCCCAGCATTTT. The full variable domain, completed using reference TRBV5-5 and TRBJ1-5, is DAGVTQSPTHLIKTRGQQVTLRCSPISGHKSVSWYQQVLGQGPQFIFQYYEKEERGRGNFPDRFSARQFPNYSSELNVNALLLGDSALYLCASSLVLQGSNQPQHFGDGTRLSIL.

The rearrangement uses TRBV28 and TRBJ1-2, with TRBD1 matching 8 bases. V trimming: 5 bases; J trimming: 0 bases; junction bases outside the gene matches: 11. The CDR3 contains 17 residues. Germline CDR1 MDHEN, CDR2 SYDVKM. Here the CDR3 reads CASSVRQGRIANYGYTF. In nucleotides, the CDR3 is TGTGCCAGCAGTGTCCGACAGGGGAGGATAGCTAACTATGGCTACACCTTC.

The chain has TRBV11-3 and TRBJ2-1; possible D gene TRBD1, 6 bases. V gave up 0 bases and J gave up 2 bases, with 8 bases separating them. CDR1 is SGHNT and CDR2 is YENEEA in the germline V gene. The CDR3 runs to 15 residues. The CDR3 DNA is TGTGCCAGCAGCTTAGACAGGGGTACCTACAATGAGCAGTTCTTC. Translating gives CASSLDRGTYNEQFF. Looking up the rest from reference TRBV11-3 and TRBJ2-1 gives the full variable domain: EAGVVQSPRYKIIEKKQPVAFWCNPISGHNTLYWYLQNLGQGPELLIRYENEEAVDDSQLPKDRFSAERLKGVDSTLKIQPAELGDSAVYLCASSLDRGTYNEQFFGPGTRLTVL.

V is TRBV21-1 and J is TRBJ2-7; TRBD2, the table's D call, was not compared with the DNA. TRBV21-1 has pseudogene status. The CDR3 length is 15 residues. CDR3 nucleotide sequence: TGTGCCAGCACCCGGGGGGAGACTAGCGCTGGAGAGCAGTACGTC. This translates into CASTRGETSAGEQYV.

The chain links TRBV7-9 to TRBJ1-1, with 8 bases fitting TRBD1. Per the germline V gene, CDR1 is SEHNR and CDR2 is FQNEAQ (reference sequence). CDR3 length: 16 residues. Trimming removed 5 bases from V and 6 bases from J; junction bases left unmatched: 14. CDR3 region: CASSPTMGRGLSEAFF. The CDR3 DNA is TGTGCCAGCAGCCCAACCATGGGCAGGGGGCTTTCTGAAGCTTTCTTT. Combining the CDR3 with reference TRBV7-9 and TRBJ1-1 gives the whole variable domain DTGVSQNPRHKITKRGQNVTFRCDPISEHNRLYWYRQTLGQGPEFLTYFQNEAQLEKSRLLSDRFSAERPKGSFSTLEIQRTEQGDSAMYLCASSPTMGRGLSEAFFGQGTRLTVV.

Only a few counts were recorded for this clone. One end of the junction varies from germline; a read error may be responsible. The V and J genes are TRBV7-7 and TRBJ2-3; TRBD2 matches at 9 bases. The CDR3 runs to 15 residues. Germline CDR1 and CDR2: SSHAT and FNYEAQ (reference sequence). The CDR3 protein is CASSLGLAFTDTQYF. The CDR3 coding sequence is TGTGCTAGCAGCTTAGGACTAGCGTTCACAGATACGCAGTATTTT. Supplemented by reference TRBV7-7 and TRBJ2-3, the full variable domain reads GAGVSQSPRYKVTKRGQDVTLRCDPISSHATLYWYQQALGQGPEFLTYFNYEAQPDKSGLPSDRFSAERPEGSISTLTIQRTEQRDSAMYRCASSLGLAFTDTQYFGPGTRLTVL.

The chain employs TRBV6-5 and TRBJ2-2; D might be TRBD1 (5 bases). V dropped 0 bases and J dropped 2 bases, with 10 bases sitting between them. The germline CDR1 and CDR2 sequences are MNHEY and SVGAGI. There are 16 residues in the CDR3. CDR3 loop: CASSYSMGPNTGELFF. CDR3 bases: TGTGCCAGCAGTTACTCGATGGGGCCTAACACCGGGGAGCTGTTTTTT.

This clone was found a few times. This sequence joins TRBV5-6 and TRBJ2-5; D is perhaps TRBD1 (6 bases). Germline CDR1 SGHDT, CDR2 YYEEEE. The CDR3 spans 14 residues. With 0 bases removed from V and 1 base from J, the gap between germline ends came to 7 bases. The CDR3 is CASSLAGAQETQYF. The DNA for the CDR3 is TGTGCCAGCAGCTTGGCAGGGGCCCAAGAGACCCAGTACTTC.

The rearrangement links TRBV28 to TRBJ2-3, with 11 bases lining up with TRBD2. CDR1 MDHEN and CDR2 SYDVKM come from the germline V gene. V lost 4 bases, J lost 1 base, and 10 bases stayed unmatched. The CDR3 covers 18 residues. The CDR3, as DNA: TGTGCCAGCAGTTCGAATCTAGCGGGGGGTTCGGGCACAGATACGCAGTATTTT. This translates into CASSSNLAGGSGTDTQYF. The full variable domain, in which reference TRBV28 and TRBJ2-3 provide the parts outside the CDR3, is DVKVTQSSRYLVKRTGEKVFLECVQDMDHENMFWYRQDPGLGLRLIYFSYDVKMKEKGDIPEGYSVSREKKERFSLILESASTNQTSMYLCASSSNLAGGSGTDTQYFGPGTRLTVL.

This sequence joins TRBV14 and TRBJ1-4, with a tentative D call TRBD1 (6 bases). The CDR3 spans 14 residues. V lost 2 bases, J lost 2 bases, and 6 bases lay in between. Germline assignment: CDR1 SGHDN and CDR2 FVKESK. The CDR3 bases are TGTGCCAGCAGCCAACAGGGGACTAATGAAAAACTGTTTTTT. Amino acids: CASSQQGTNEKLFF.

The chain is built from TRBV4-2 and TRBJ2-7; 12 bases line up with TRBD2. Germline V gives CDR1 LGHNA, CDR2 YNFKEQ. With 0 bases clipped from V and 1 base from J, the junction kept 7 bases outside the gene matches. The CDR3 runs to 18 residues. CDR3 nucleotide sequence: TGTGCCAGCAGCCAAGAACCTAGCGGGGGGGCTAGGTCCTACGAGCAGTACTTC. Translated: CASSQEPSGGARSYEQYF.

The rearrangement links TRBV7-8 to TRBJ2-7; the D gene is possibly TRBD1 (6 bases). The V end was cut by 5 bases, the J end by 3 bases, with 11 bases between. Germline CDR1 SGHVS, CDR2 FQNEAQ. The CDR3 extends over 13 amino acids. The CDR3 region has the DNA TGTGCCAGCAGCCCGGGACACTTCTACGAGCAGTACGTC. It is translated as CASSPGHFYEQYV.

The V and J genes are TRBV4-2 and TRBJ2-3, with 12 bases fitting TRBD2. This CDR3 has 15 amino acids. The ends lost 5 bases at V and 2 bases at J; junction bases unmatched: 2. Germline CDR1 is LGHNA and CDR2 is YNFKEQ. The chain's CDR3 is CASSSSGGATDTQYF. CDR3 bases: TGTGCCAGCAGCTCTAGCGGGGGGGCCACAGATACGCAGTATTTT.

The chain joins TRBV10-3 to TRBJ2-2, with D perhaps matching TRBD2 (6 bases). CDR1 ENHRY and CDR2 SYGVKD come from the germline V gene. This CDR3 contains 16 residues. The V and J ends lost 10 bases and 1 base respectively, with 19 bases between them. CDR3 sequence: CASKKPGTENTGELFF. CDR3 nucleotides: TGTGCCAGTAAAAAACCCGGGACTGAGAACACCGGGGAGCTGTTTTTT.

The chain is built from TRBV19 and TRBJ1-1, with D possibly being TRBD1 (6 bases). Germline V gene lookup returns CDR1 LNHDA and CDR2 SQIVND (reference sequence). The CDR3 is 14 amino acids. The V gene lost 3 bases and the J gene lost 4 bases, with 12 bases spanning the gap. The CDR3 loop is CASSIAGATTEAFF. CDR3 DNA sequence: TGTGCCAGTAGTATTGCAGGGGCTACCACTGAAGCTTTCTTT.

This clone is judged medium-sized. This rearrangement joins TRBV28 to TRBJ1-6, with D possibly matching TRBD1 (6 bases). The CDR3 totals 14 residues. Trimming took off 4 bases at V and 7 bases at J, with 11 bases between the two ends. Germline V gene data show CDR1 as MDHEN and CDR2 as SYDVKM. The CDR3 DNA follows: TGTGCCAGCAGTTACGACAGGTGGAATTCACCCCTCCACTTT. Translated, it gives CASSYDRWNSPLHF. The full variable domain, rest sourced from reference TRBV28 and TRBJ1-6, is DVKVTQSSRYLVKRTGEKVFLECVQDMDHENMFWYRQDPGLGLRLIYFSYDVKMKEKGDIPEGYSVSREKKERFSLILESASTNQTSMYLCASSYDRWNSPLHFGNGTRLTVT.

The chain links TRBV4-3 to TRBJ2-2, with TRBD1 matching 7 bases. V gave up 0 bases and J gave up 2 bases; unmatched junction bases: 6. The V gene's germline CDR1 is LGHNA and CDR2 YSLEER. This CDR3 region has 17 residues. CDR3: CASSQDLAGGNTGELFF. CDR3 coding DNA: TGCGCCAGCAGCCAAGATTTGGCAGGGGGAAACACCGGGGAGCTGTTTTTT.

In DNA form, the CDR3 reads TGTGCCAGCTCTTATGCGGGCCACACTGAAGCTTTCTTT. It translates to CASSYAGHTEAFF. The V gene is TRBV25-1, the J gene TRBJ1-1; D uncertain. V shed 8 bases and J shed 3 bases, with 13 bases lying between them. CDR1 MGHDK and CDR2 SYGVNS come from the germline V gene. The CDR3 runs 13 residues.

This clone was observed a few times. The chain combines TRBV4-1 with TRBJ1-2; maybe TRBD1 (5 bases). In germline, CDR1 is MGHRA, CDR2 YSYEKL. There are 15 residues in the CDR3. The ends were cut back, 1 base at V and 7 bases at J, with 16 bases in the middle. CDR3 sequence (DNA): TGCGCCAGCAGCCAAGTCCCAACGGGGGAAGGTGGCTACACCTTC. Its protein product is CASSQVPTGEGGYTF.

The chain uses TRBV19 and TRBJ2-7; D unclear. V was trimmed by 5 bases and J by 7 bases, leaving 15 bases between them. The CDR3 totals 13 residues. CDR1 and CDR2 from the germline V gene are LNHDA and SQIVND (reference sequence). The CDR3: CASSADGKREQYV. The CDR3 DNA sequence: TGTGCCAGTAGTGCGGACGGAAAACGGGAGCAGTACGTC.

This rearrangement joins TRBV7-2 to TRBJ2-2; no firm D call. Trimming pared 3 bases from V and 7 bases from J, leaving 9 bases between. Looked up from germline, CDR1 is SGHTA and CDR2 is FQGNSA. This CDR3 comprises 13 residues. CDR3 residues: CASSLFSGGELFF. CDR3 sequence (DNA): TGTGCCAGCAGCTTGTTTAGTGGCGGGGAGCTGTTTTTT.

V gene TRBV5-6 combines with J gene TRBJ1-6; 7 bases map to TRBD1. The CDR3 extends over 16 amino acids. The ends lost 2 bases at V and 8 bases at J; junction bases unmatched: 10. CDR1 and CDR2 (germline): SGHDT, YYEEEE. The CDR3 protein is CASSLFSGQRYSPLHF. CDR3 DNA: TGTGCCAGCAGCTTATTCTCGGGACAGCGGTATTCACCCCTCCACTTT.

The V gene is TRBV27, the J gene TRBJ1-3; weak D call: TRBD1 (5 bases). The CDR3 runs to 14 residues. With 8 bases removed from V and 2 bases from J, the gap between germline ends came to 13 bases. Per germline, CDR1 MNHEY and CDR2 SMNVEV (reference sequence). The CDR3 nucleotides are TGTGCCAGCTCTCGGGGGGGGACTGGAAACACCATATATTTT. This sequence encodes CASSRGGTGNTIYF.

V and J are TRBV2 and TRBJ1-4; perhaps TRBD1 as D (5 bases). This CDR3 contains 17 residues. Germline loops: CDR1 SNHLY, CDR2 FYNNEI. V gave up 7 bases and J gave up 0 bases, with 18 bases separating them. CDR3 DNA sequence: TGTGCCAGCACTACGGACATCCCCGAGGCAACTAATGAAAAACTGTTTTTT. It specifies CASTTDIPEATNEKLFF.

J is TRBJ2-7 and V is TRBV5-4; a possible D gene is TRBD2 (7 bases). Per the germline V gene, CDR1 is SGHNT and CDR2 is YYREEE (reference sequence). Trimming removed 0 bases at V and 7 bases at J, with 11 bases between. The CDR3 covers 13 residues. The CDR3 coding sequence is TGTGCCAGCAGCTTGGTGGGGGGGCGAGAGCAGTACGTC. Translated, it gives CASSLVGGREQYV.

This rearrangement joins TRBV6-6 to TRBJ1-2; 7 bases map to TRBD1. The J segment lost 4 bases and the V segment lost 2 bases, leaving 7 bases of the junction unmatched. This CDR3 is built from 15 residues. Germline CDR1 is MNHNY and CDR2 is SVGAGI (reference sequence). The CDR3 region is CASSYGGGDGYGYTF. DNA of the CDR3: TGTGCCAGCAGTTACGGAGGGGGCGACGGCTATGGCTACACCTTC.

The chain recombines TRBV5-4 with TRBJ1-1; weak D call: TRBD1 (6 bases). Trimming left V 0 bases short and J 4 bases short, with 10 bases between. CDR3 length: 14 amino acids. Germline assignment: CDR1 SGHNT and CDR2 YYREEE (reference sequence). For the CDR3, the DNA is TGTGCCAGCAGCTTGGGGGGGCATCGCACTGAAGCTTTCTTT. Protein: CASSLGGHRTEAFF.

This chain connects TRBV27 to TRBJ2-5; 9 bases match TRBD2. Germline lookup yields CDR1 MNHEY and CDR2 SMNVEV (reference sequence). The V segment lost 2 bases and the J segment 5 bases; nucleotides outside the gene matches: 0. The CDR3 runs to 13 residues. Here the CDR3 DNA reads TGTGCCAGCAGTTTACTAGCGGGGGAGACCCAGTACTTC. It is translated as CASSLLAGETQYF.

The gene calls are TRBV4-1 and TRBJ1-5; D remains unclear. The CDR3 spans 13 residues. Germline CDR1 reads MGHRA; CDR2 reads YSYEKL. V was clipped by 2 bases and J by 4 bases, with 6 bases between them. CDR3 in amino acids: CASSQWLNQPQHF. CDR3 bases: TGCGCCAGCAGCCAATGGCTTAATCAGCCCCAGCATTTT.

The chain employs TRBV6-5 and TRBJ1-4; weak D call: TRBD1 (5 bases). The CDR3 length is 13 residues. The V end lost 6 bases, the J end lost 8 bases, and 13 bases lay between the germline ends. CDR1 and CDR2 from the germline V gene are MNHEY and SVGAGI. The CDR3 DNA sequence: TGTGCCAGCAGCCGATCTGGGGGGGAAAAACTGTTTTTT. It encodes CASSRSGGEKLFF.

The chain is built from TRBV13 and TRBJ1-1, with 9 bases matching TRBD1. The CDR3 is 15 amino acids. Unmatched junction bases numbered 6, after V lost 5 bases and J lost 2 bases. The germline V gene has CDR1 PRHDT and CDR2 FYEKMQ (reference sequence). The CDR3 sequence is CASSLNRGLNTEAFF. The CDR3, as DNA: TGTGCCAGCAGCCTGAACAGGGGGCTCAACACTGAAGCTTTCTTT.